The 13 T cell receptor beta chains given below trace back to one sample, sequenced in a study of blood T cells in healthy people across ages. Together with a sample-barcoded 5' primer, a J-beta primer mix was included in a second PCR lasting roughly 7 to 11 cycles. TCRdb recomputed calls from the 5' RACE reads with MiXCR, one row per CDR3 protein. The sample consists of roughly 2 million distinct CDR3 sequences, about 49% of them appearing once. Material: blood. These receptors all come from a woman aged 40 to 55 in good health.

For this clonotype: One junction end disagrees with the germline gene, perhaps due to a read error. In DNA form, the CDR3 reads TGTGCCAGCAGCTTATTAACCGGGACAGGGGCCAAAAACATTCAGTACTTC. This encodes CASSLLTGTGAKNIQYF. The chain carries TRBV27 and TRBJ2-4; 9 bases match TRBD1. This CDR3 is built from 17 residues. CDR1 and CDR2 from the germline V gene are MNHEY and SMNVEV (reference sequence).

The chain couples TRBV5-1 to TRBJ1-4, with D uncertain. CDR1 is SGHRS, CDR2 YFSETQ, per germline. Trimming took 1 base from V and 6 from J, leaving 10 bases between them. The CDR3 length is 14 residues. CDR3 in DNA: TGCGCCAGCAGCTTGTCGGGCCTTGATGAAAAACTGTTTTTT. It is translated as CASSLSGLDEKLFF.

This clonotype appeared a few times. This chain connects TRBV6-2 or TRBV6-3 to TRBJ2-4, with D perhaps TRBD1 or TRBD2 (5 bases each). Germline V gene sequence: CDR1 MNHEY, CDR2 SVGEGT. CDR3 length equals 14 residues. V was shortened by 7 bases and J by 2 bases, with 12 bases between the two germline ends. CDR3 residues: CASTGSGTKNIQYF. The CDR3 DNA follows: TGTGCCAGCACGGGATCAGGGACCAAAAACATTCAGTACTTC.

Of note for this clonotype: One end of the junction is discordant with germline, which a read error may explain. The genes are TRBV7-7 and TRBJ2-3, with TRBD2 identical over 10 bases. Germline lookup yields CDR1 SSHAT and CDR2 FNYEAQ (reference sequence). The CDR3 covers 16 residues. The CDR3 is CASSLASGGKADTQYF. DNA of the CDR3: TGTGCTAGCAGCTTAGCTAGCGGGGGTAAAGCAGATACGCAGTATTTT.

CDR3 bases: TGTGCCAGCACCTATCGCGCTGAAGCTTTCTTT. Protein product: CASTYRAEAFF. The chain has TRBV6-1 and TRBJ1-1; unclear D gene. The CDR3 runs to 11 residues. Germline-derived CDR1 and CDR2 are MNHNS and SASEGT. Trimming stripped 7 bases from V and 6 bases from J, with 9 bases between.

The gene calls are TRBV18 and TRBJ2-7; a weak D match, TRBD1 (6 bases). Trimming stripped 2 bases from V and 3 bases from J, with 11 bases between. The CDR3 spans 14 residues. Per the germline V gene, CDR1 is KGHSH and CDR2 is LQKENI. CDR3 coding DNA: TGTGCCAGCTCACCAACCACAGGGTTCTACGAGCAGTACTTC. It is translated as CASSPTTGFYEQYF. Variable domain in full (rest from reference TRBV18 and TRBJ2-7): NAGVMQNPRHLVRRRGQEARLRCSPMKGHSHVYWYRQLPEEGLKFMVYLQKENIIDESGMPKERFSAEFPKEGPSILRIQQVVRGDSAAYFCASSPTTGFYEQYFGPGTRLTVT.

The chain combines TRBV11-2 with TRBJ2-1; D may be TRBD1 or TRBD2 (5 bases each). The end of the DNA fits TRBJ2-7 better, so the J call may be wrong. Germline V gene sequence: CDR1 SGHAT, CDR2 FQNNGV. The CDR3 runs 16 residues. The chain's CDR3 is CASSLVVGAPPYEQYF. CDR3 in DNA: TGTGCCAGCAGCTTAGTGGTCGGGGCACCTCCCTACGAGCAGTACTTC.

The CDR3 is CASMDAGTQYF. CDR3 sequence (DNA): TGCGCCAGCATGGATGCCGGGACGCAGTATTTT. This rearrangement joins TRBV5-1 to TRBJ2-3, with D hard to call. CDR1 is SGHRS, CDR2 YFSETQ, per germline. This CDR3 contains 11 residues. V was pared by 6 bases and J by 9 bases, with 11 bases between.

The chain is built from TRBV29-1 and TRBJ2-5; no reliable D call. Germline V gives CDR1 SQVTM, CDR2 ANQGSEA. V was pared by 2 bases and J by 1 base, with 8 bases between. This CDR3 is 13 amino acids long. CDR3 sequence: CSVESASQETQYF. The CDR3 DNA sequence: TGCAGCGTTGAATCCGCCAGCCAAGAGACCCAGTACTTC.

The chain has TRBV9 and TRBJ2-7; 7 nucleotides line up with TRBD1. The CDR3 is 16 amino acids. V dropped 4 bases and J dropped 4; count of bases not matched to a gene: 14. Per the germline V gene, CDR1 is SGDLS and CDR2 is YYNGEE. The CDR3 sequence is CASSLSSRTGLYEQYF. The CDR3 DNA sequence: TGTGCCAGCAGCTTATCGTCCCGGACAGGATTATACGAGCAGTACTTC.

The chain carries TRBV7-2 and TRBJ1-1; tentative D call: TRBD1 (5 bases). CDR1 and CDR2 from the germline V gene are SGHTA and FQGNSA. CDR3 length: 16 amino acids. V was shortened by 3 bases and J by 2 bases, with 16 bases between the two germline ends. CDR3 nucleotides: TGTGCCAGCAGCTTTGGTACGGGGCAGGGAAACACTGAAGCTTTCTTT. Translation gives CASSFGTGQGNTEAFF.

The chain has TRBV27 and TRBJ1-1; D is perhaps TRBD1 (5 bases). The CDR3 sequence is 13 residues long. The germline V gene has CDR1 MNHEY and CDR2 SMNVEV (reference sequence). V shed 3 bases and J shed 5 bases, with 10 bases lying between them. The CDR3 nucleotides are TGTGCCAGCAGTTTCGGCCGGGGGACTGAAGCTTTCTTT. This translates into CASSFGRGTEAFF.

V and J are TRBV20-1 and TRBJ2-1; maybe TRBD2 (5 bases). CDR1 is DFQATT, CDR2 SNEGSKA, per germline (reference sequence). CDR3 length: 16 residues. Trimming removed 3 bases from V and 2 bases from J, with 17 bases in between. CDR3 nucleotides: TGCAGTGCTAGTGATGGCAACTCGAGGGCCTACAATGAGCAGTTCTTC. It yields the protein CSASDGNSRAYNEQFF.